This T cell receptor (beta chain) was retrieved from a study of blood T cell repertoires in COVID-19. Looking at the study overall: The origin of the acute and convalescent COVID-19 samples was the United States, Italy and Spain.

Original processing methods: How many nucleated cells were present was estimated from reference gene primer amplification. Repertoires were generated with immunoSEQ multiplex PCR, while TCRdb's copy carries only in-frame clones and drops some. D and trimming were read from the DNA, whereas the V and J calls and clone size are those reported in that table. Here the sample spans roughly 200,000 clones, about 91% being singletons. Participant-reported clinical history was the basis for cohort assignment. This CDR3 is built from 18 residues. With 1 base clipped from V and 8 bases from J, the junction kept 13 bases outside the gene matches. CDR1 is SGDLS and CDR2 is YYNGEE in the germline V gene.

The TCR sequence derives from a woman in her thirties or forties with acute COVID-19. Material for sequencing was PBMCs or T cells enriched from blood (not recorded which). V gene TRBV9 combines with J gene TRBJ2-1, with TRBD2 matching 12 bases. The CDR3 region is CASSVPASGGAQSHEQFF. As DNA, the CDR3 is TGTGCCAGCAGCGTACCCGCTAGCGGGGGGGCCCAAAGCCATGAGCAGTTCTTC.